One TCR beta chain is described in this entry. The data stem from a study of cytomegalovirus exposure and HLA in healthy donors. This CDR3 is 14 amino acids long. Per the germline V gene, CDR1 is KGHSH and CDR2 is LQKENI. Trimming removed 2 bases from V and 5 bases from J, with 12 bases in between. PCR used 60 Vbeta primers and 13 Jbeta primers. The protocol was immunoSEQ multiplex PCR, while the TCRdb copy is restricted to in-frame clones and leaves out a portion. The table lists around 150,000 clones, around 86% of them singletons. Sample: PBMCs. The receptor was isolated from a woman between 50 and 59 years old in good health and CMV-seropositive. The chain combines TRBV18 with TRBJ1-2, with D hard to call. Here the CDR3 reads CASSPSAGWYGYTF. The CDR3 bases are TGTGCCAGCTCACCATCGGCAGGATGGTATGGCTACACCTTC.